The 2 T cell receptor beta chains below were found in one sample sequenced in a study of blood T cell repertoires in COVID-19. Profiling relied on immunoSEQ multiplex PCR, and the TCRdb table lists in-frame clones only, not all of them. Of about 180,000 clones listed, 60% to 80% were seen once; the top ten hold over 13%. The material sequenced was PBMCs or T cells enriched from blood (not recorded which). These receptors came from a man aged 60 to 69 who had been exposed to COVID-19.

J is TRBJ1-2 and V is TRBV13, with 9 bases aligning to TRBD1. CDR1 is PRHDT, CDR2 FYEKMQ, per germline (reference sequence). The J segment lost 8 bases and the V segment lost 2 bases, leaving 6 bases of the junction unmatched. The CDR3 spans 14 residues. Here the CDR3 reads CASSLIQGANGYTF. The CDR3 DNA reads TGTGCCAGCAGCTTAATACAGGGGGCTAACGGCTACACCTTC.

The chain employs TRBV9 and TRBJ1-2; the D gene is possibly TRBD1 (6 bases). Germline V CDR1 and CDR2: SGDLS, YYNGEE. V was shortened by 3 bases and J by 0 bases, with 12 bases between the two germline ends. The CDR3 spans 15 residues. The CDR3 coding sequence is TGTGCCAGCAGCGCCCCGACAGGACCTAACTATGGCTACACCTTC. Protein product: CASSAPTGPNYGYTF. The variable domain in full, with the rest retrieved from reference TRBV9 and TRBJ1-2, is DSGVTQTPKHLITATGQRVTLRCSPRSGDLSVYWYQQSLDQGLQFLIQYYNGEERAKGNILERFSAQQFPDLHSELNLSSLELGDSALYFCASSAPTGPNYGYTFGSGTRLTVV.